The 32 T cell receptor beta chains in this list originate from one sample, sequenced in a study of metastatic and nonmetastatic thyroid tumors. Via MiXCR, TCRdb re-called the PCR reads. The sample consists of 53,000 or so clones, 20% of them appearing once. Not a single patient had been given any form of treatment at any point before undergoing thyroid surgery. Source material: blood. The receptors were sampled from a female donor with papillary thyroid cancer or a benign thyroid nodule (not recorded which). Some clones in this sample may be carry-over from other donors' samples.

As to this clone: Its ends do not fully match the called genes, so a read error is possible. This chain uses TRBV19 with TRBJ1-5; no clear D. Germline assignment: CDR1 LNHDA and CDR2 SQIVND (reference sequence). The CDR3 is 16 amino acids. The CDR3, as DNA: TGTGCCAGTAGTGACCGGTCCACTCATAGCAATCAGCCCCAGGATTTT. It yields the protein CASSDRSTHSNQPQDF.

The chain couples TRBV6-1 to TRBJ1-3; D uncertain. Germline-derived CDR1 and CDR2 are MNHNS and SASEGT. The CDR3 has 16 amino acids. The DNA of the CDR3 is TGTGGCTGCAGCGCCGCGAGATCTCTCTCTGGAAACACCATATATTTT. Translation: CGCSAARSLSGNTIYF.

On this clone itself: A clone one base away is much larger, so this may be a read error. This chain uses TRBV5-1 with TRBJ2-5; D unresolved. Germline CDR1 and CDR2: SGHRS and YFSETQ. CDR3 size: 15 residues. The CDR3 region is CASSPGEPAGKTKYF. The CDR3 DNA reads TGCGCCAGCAGTCCCGGAGAGCCCGCTGGGAAGACCAAGTACTTC.

The chain couples TRBV20-1 to TRBJ2-5; 9 nucleotides line up with TRBD2. Germline V gives CDR1 DFQATT, CDR2 SNEGSKA (reference sequence). CDR3 size: 16 residues. The V gene end was trimmed by 1 base and the J gene end by 5 bases; junction bases not matched to a gene: 11. The CDR3 bases are TGCAGTGCTAGAGCCCTAGCGGGATTGCCATTGGAGACCCAGTACTTC. Translating it yields CSARALAGLPLETQYF.

The J gene is TRBJ1-2, the V gene TRBV20-1; D not certain. Per germline, CDR1 DFQATT and CDR2 SNEGSKA (reference sequence). This CDR3 comprises 13 residues. V was pared by 6 bases and J by 2 bases, with 13 bases between. CDR3 protein: CSAPNEHNYGYTF. CDR3 nucleotides: TGCAGTGCCCCCAACGAGCACAACTATGGCTACACCTTC.

This clone was counted only a few times. At one end, the junction sequence differs from germline, possibly due to a read error. This sequence joins TRBV19 and TRBJ2-5; D unclear. Germline V CDR1 and CDR2: LNHDA, SQIVND (reference sequence). This CDR3 contains 12 residues. CDR3 sequence (DNA): TGTGTCAGTAGTAACACTAAAGAGACCCAGTACTTC. Its protein is CVSSNTKETQYF.

In this sample, this clone turned up many times. The rearrangement joins TRBV9 to TRBJ2-1; either TRBD1 or TRBD2 may fit D (5 bases each). Germline CDR1 SGDLS, CDR2 YYNGEE. This CDR3 region has 16 residues. With 4 bases removed from V and 8 bases from J, the gap between germline ends came to 22 bases. The CDR3 protein is CASSPKPGPSTDEQFF. CDR3 nucleotides: TGTGCCAGCAGCCCAAAGCCGGGACCATCCACGGATGAGCAGTTCTTC.

This clone was counted many times. Given a much more abundant clone one base away, this may be a read error. V usage is TRBV28 and J usage is TRBJ2-1, with D perhaps matching TRBD1 or TRBD2 (5 bases each). Trimming shortened V by 6 bases and J by 13 bases, and 19 bases separated the two germline ends. Germline V gives CDR1 MDHEN, CDR2 SYDVKM. The CDR3 length is 13 residues. The CDR3 region is CASSPRDPRCQFF. The CDR3 region has the DNA TGTGCCAGCAGCCCTCGGGACCCCCGGTGTCAGTTCTTC.

This clone was observed a handful of times. This clone may be a read error of a much larger clone one base away. The chain employs TRBV2 and TRBJ2-1, with D uncertain. The germline V gene has CDR1 SNHLY and CDR2 FYNNEI. This CDR3 has 13 amino acids. CDR3 sequence reads: CAGAVSSYNEQLF. In nucleotides, the CDR3 is TGTGCCGGAGCAGTGAGCTCCTACAATGAGCAGCTCTTC.

This clone was counted ten times or more. The chain is built from TRBV27 and TRBJ2-7, with no clear D. The CDR3 has 13 residues. Germline V gives CDR1 MNHEY, CDR2 SMNVEV (reference sequence). Between the trimmed V and J ends, which lost 1 base and 5 bases, there was a span of 9 bases. The CDR3 DNA reads TGTGCCAGCAGTTTATTGTCCAGGAACGAGCAGTACTTC. Its translation: CASSLLSRNEQYF.

This clone has more than one count but fewer than ten. One junction end does not reproduce the germline sequence, and a read error may be involved. This rearrangement joins TRBV11-1 to TRBJ2-3; 9 positions match TRBD2. The CDR3 extends over 18 amino acids. Germline V CDR1 and CDR2: SGHAT, FQDESV (reference sequence). CDR3 residues: CASSPGSSGSPSTDTQYF. CDR3 nucleotides: TGTGCCAGCAGCCCCGGGAGTAGCGGGAGCCCATCCACAGATACGCAGTACTTT. Full variable domain (outside the CDR3, taken from reference TRBV11-1 and TRBJ2-3): EAEVAQSPRYKITEKSQAVAFWCDPISGHATLYWYRQILGQGPELLVQFQDESVVDDSQLPKDRFSAERLKGVDSTLKIQPAELGDSAMYLCASSPGSSGSPSTDTQYFGPGTRLTVL.

Comments on this clone: Here the CDR3 omits its conserved ending phenylalanine or tryptophan, so a read error is the likely source. The DNA is left out, because the CDR3 cannot be placed on it with certainty; the CDR3 is given as TCRdb lists it. The chain is built from TRBV30 and TRBJ1-4. With termini counted, the CDR3 has 12 amino acids. Germline V gives CDR1 GTSNPN, CDR2 SVGIG (reference sequence). The CDR3 here is CAWSVCLEKLFS.

This clone was recorded at least ten times. This sequence joins TRBV28 and TRBJ2-6; D uncertain. V lost 5 bases to trimming and J lost 0 bases, with 8 bases between them. The CDR3 spans 15 residues. The germline V gene has CDR1 MDHEN and CDR2 SYDVKM. CDR3: CASSTRVSGANVLTF. CDR3 nucleotide sequence: TGTGCCAGCAGTACAAGGGTCTCTGGGGCCAACGTCCTGACTTTC.

This clone came up many times. V gene TRBV10-2 combines with J gene TRBJ1-1; 8 nucleotides line up with TRBD1. V was clipped by 6 bases and J by 11 bases; unmatched bases: 2. Germline V gene sequence: CDR1 WSHSY, CDR2 SAAADI. The length of the CDR3 is 10 residues. The CDR3: CASRDRDAFF. The CDR3 DNA follows: TGCGCCAGCAGGGACAGGGATGCTTTCTTT.

This clone appeared once. The chain uses TRBV14 and TRBJ2-7; TRBD2 matches at 7 bases. Germline V gene lookup returns CDR1 SGHDN and CDR2 FVKESK. V was pared by 2 bases and J by 3 bases, with 10 bases of the junction left unmatched. CDR3 length: 16 residues. The CDR3: CASSQWGGMGNYEQYF. In DNA form, the CDR3 reads TGTGCCAGCAGCCAATGGGGAGGGATGGGAAACTACGAGCAGTACTTC.

In the case of this clone: An end of the junction differs from the germline gene, which may be a read error. The rearrangement links TRBV10-1 to TRBJ2-3; TRBD2 agrees at 12 bases. The CDR3 contains 19 residues. Germline V CDR1 and CDR2: WNHNN, SYGVQD (reference sequence). The CDR3 loop is CASREVGTSGPSSTDTHSF. The DNA of the CDR3 is TGCGCCAGCCGTGAGGTAGGGACTAGCGGGCCTTCTAGTACAGATACGCATTCTTTT.

The chain links TRBV4-1 to TRBJ2-7; D gene unclear. Germline loops: CDR1 MGHRA, CDR2 YSYEKL. This CDR3 has 14 residues. V lost 1 base to trimming and J lost 3 bases, with 10 bases between them. CDR3 loop: CASSQGMVFYEQYF. The CDR3 region has the DNA TGCGCCAGCAGCCAAGGGATGGTCTTCTACGAGCAGTACTTC.

This clone was observed at least ten times. The J gene is TRBJ2-1, the V gene TRBV6-5; TRBD2 matches at 12 bases. The CDR3 extends over 19 amino acids. V gave up 1 base and J gave up 7 bases; unmatched junction bases: 14. CDR1 MNHEY and CDR2 SVGAGI come from the germline V gene. CDR3 bases: TGTGCCAGCAGTTACTTAGCTAGACTAGCGGGAGTTTCGGAGAATGAGCAGTTCTTC. Translation: CASSYLARLAGVSENEQFF.

This clone came up many times. The chain recombines TRBV28 with TRBJ2-3; D remains unclear. From germline, CDR1 is MDHEN and CDR2 SYDVKM. The germline V and J ends were trimmed by 5 bases and 0 bases, with 18 bases remaining between them. The CDR3 length is 17 residues. The CDR3 is CASSPGPLRASTDTQYF. The DNA of the CDR3 is TGTGCCAGCAGTCCCGGGCCCCTCCGCGCAAGCACAGATACGCAGTATTTT.

This clone has ten or more counts. The V gene is TRBV11-2, the J gene TRBJ2-5; D ambiguous. The V end was cut by 2 bases, the J end by 5 bases, with 6 bases between. Germline assignment: CDR1 SGHAT and CDR2 FQNNGV. The CDR3 is made up of 12 amino acids. CDR3 sequence (DNA): TGTGCCAGCAGCTTAAGTTGGGAGACCCAGTACTTC. Translating it yields CASSLSWETQYF.

The count of this clone is one. The chain couples TRBV5-1 to TRBJ1-1; D is unclear. V lost 2 bases, J lost 3 bases, and 14 bases lay in between. Germline V gene sequence: CDR1 SGHRS, CDR2 YFSETQ. This CDR3 has 15 amino acids. CDR3 sequence (DNA): TGCGCCAGCAGCTTTGAAGGGTCCTTTTACACTGAAGCTTTCTTT. Translating gives CASSFEGSFYTEAFF.

In this sample, this clone turned up a few times. This CDR3 is CASSESGQWLGANVLTF. The CDR3 bases are TGTGCCAGCAGTGAATCGGGACAGTGGCTTGGTGCCAACGTCCTGACTTTC. The rearrangement links TRBV6-1 to TRBJ2-6; TRBD1 agrees at 7 bases. This CDR3 comprises 17 residues. V shed 2 bases, J shed 7 bases, and the junction held 11 bases outside the gene matches. Germline assignment: CDR1 MNHNS and CDR2 SASEGT.

Details on this clone: This may be a read error, as it is one base from a much larger clone. The chain carries TRBV27 and TRBJ2-6; D is unclear. The CDR3 is 13 amino acids. From germline, CDR1 is MNHEY and CDR2 SMNVEV (reference sequence). Between the trimmed V and J ends, which lost 10 bases and 1 base, there was a span of 8 bases. Here the CDR3 reads CAIKWSGANVLTF. CDR3 coding DNA: TGTGCCATCAAGTGGTCTGGGGCCAACGTCCTGACTTTC.

This clone was picked up many times. This may be a read error: a much more frequent sequence differs by one nucleotide. The chain uses TRBV12-3 or TRBV12-4 and TRBJ2-7; D unresolved. This CDR3 has 13 amino acids. Trimming removed 2 bases from V and 0 bases from J, with 5 bases in between. The CDR3 here is CASSLTTSYEQYF. The CDR3, as DNA: TGTGCCAGCAGTTTAACCACCTCCTACGAGCAGTACTTC.

This clone was seen at least ten times. The rearrangement joins TRBV28 to TRBJ1-5, with D unresolved. This CDR3 region has 16 residues. Trimming cost V 2 bases and J 0 bases, with 11 bases left between them. The V gene's germline CDR1 is MDHEN and CDR2 SYDVKM. The CDR3 reads CASSLSGLYSNQPQHF. In DNA, the CDR3 is TGTGCCAGCAGTTTAAGTGGGCTCTATAGCAATCAGCCCCAGCATTTT. The whole variable domain, remainder taken from reference TRBV28 and TRBJ1-5, is DVKVTQSSRYLVKRTGEKVFLECVQDMDHENMFWYRQDPGLGLRLIYFSYDVKMKEKGDIPEGYSVSREKKERFSLILESASTNQTSMYLCASSLSGLYSNQPQHFGDGTRLSIL.

The CDR3 nucleotides are TGTGCCAGCAGCCTGACCCAGTGCAGTGTCATTAACTATGGCTACACCTTC. Translated: CASSLTQCSVINYGYTF. This chain links TRBV28 with TRBJ1-2; D not certain. Germline V CDR1 and CDR2: MDHEN, SYDVKM. V gave up 6 bases and J gave up 1 base, with 21 bases separating them. This CDR3 is 17 amino acids long.

Ten or more counts support this clone. The chain is built from TRBV20-1 and TRBJ1-5, with D unresolved. Trimming removed 3 bases at V and 0 bases at J, with 12 bases between. Germline loops: CDR1 DFQATT, CDR2 SNEGSKA (reference sequence). This CDR3 comprises 15 residues. The CDR3 spells CSASTDAYSNQPQHF. The CDR3 DNA reads as TGCAGTGCTAGTACGGACGCTTATAGCAATCAGCCCCAGCATTTT.

In its sample, this clone was seen a few times. This chain links TRBV27 with TRBJ1-2; possible D gene TRBD1, 5 bases. From germline, CDR1 is MNHEY and CDR2 SMNVEV (reference sequence). This CDR3 contains 21 residues. Trimming cost V 0 bases and J 3 bases, with 29 bases left between them. The CDR3 here is CASSLSLRVNFGDDSDYGYTF. CDR3 coding DNA: TGTGCCAGCAGTTTATCTTTGAGGGTTAATTTCGGAGACGACAGTGACTATGGCTACACCTTC.

This clone occurred many times. This chain links TRBV7-8 with TRBJ1-1, with 11 bases fitting TRBD1. This CDR3 has 16 amino acids. From germline, CDR1 is SGHVS and CDR2 FQNEAQ. J gave up 0 bases and V 5 bases, and 5 bases lay outside the gene matches. The CDR3 DNA follows: TGTGCCAGCAGCCCAACGGACAGGGGGCTGAACACTGAAGCTTTCTTT. This translates into CASSPTDRGLNTEAFF.

Concerning this clone: A read error may be the cause here, since a much bigger clone is one base away. The rearrangement links TRBV20-1 to TRBJ2-2, with D perhaps being TRBD1 or TRBD2 (5 bases each). The germline V gene encodes CDR1 DFQATT and CDR2 SNEGSKA (reference sequence). The CDR3 covers 15 residues. The CDR3 bases are TGCAGTGCTAGGCCGAGAGGGGCTTGCACCGGGGAGCTGCTTTTT. It is translated as CSARPRGACTGELLF.

The table lists this clone with many counts. The chain couples TRBV6-2 or TRBV6-3 to TRBJ2-5; 8 nucleotides align to TRBD1. J lost 5 bases, V lost 8 bases, and 10 bases had no gene match. This CDR3 comprises 14 residues. Looked up from germline, CDR1 is MNHEY and CDR2 is SVGEGT. The CDR3, as DNA: TGTGCCAGCTTGTTTGACAGGGGAGGCGAGACCCAGTACTTC. Residues: CASLFDRGGETQYF.

The chain has TRBV5-1 and TRBJ2-1, with D possibly matching TRBD2 (6 bases). Germline V CDR1 and CDR2: SGHRS, YFSETQ. The CDR3 runs 15 residues. The V gene lost 0 bases and the J gene lost 5 bases, with 12 bases spanning the gap. The CDR3 DNA follows: TGCGCCAGCAGCTTGGAATGGGACTTAAACAATGAGCAGTTCTTC. It specifies CASSLEWDLNNEQFF.